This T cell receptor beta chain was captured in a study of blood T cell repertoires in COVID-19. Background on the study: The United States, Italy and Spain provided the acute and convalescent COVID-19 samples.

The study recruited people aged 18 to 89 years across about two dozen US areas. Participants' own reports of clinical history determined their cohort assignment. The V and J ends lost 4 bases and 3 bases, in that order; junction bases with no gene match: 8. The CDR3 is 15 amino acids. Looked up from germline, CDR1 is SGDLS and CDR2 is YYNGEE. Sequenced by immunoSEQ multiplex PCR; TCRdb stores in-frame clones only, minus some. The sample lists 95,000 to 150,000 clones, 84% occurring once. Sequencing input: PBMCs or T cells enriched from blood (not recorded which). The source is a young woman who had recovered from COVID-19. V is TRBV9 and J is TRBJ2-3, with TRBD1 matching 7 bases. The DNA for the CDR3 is TGTGCCAGCAGCCCCGACAGGGTTCGGACAGATACGCAGTATTTT. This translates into CASSPDRVRTDTQYF.